This T cell receptor (beta chain) was documented in a study of blood T cell repertoires in COVID-19. Germline V gene data show CDR1 as MNHNY and CDR2 as SVGAGI (reference sequence). The CDR3 length is 13 residues. V was cut by 2 bases and J by 6 bases, with 5 bases left in between. Under the authors' procedure: Quantification of nucleated cells was approximated via reference gene primer amplification. Sequenced by immunoSEQ multiplex PCR; TCRdb stores in-frame clones only, minus some. The V and J calls and clone size come from that table; D and trimming were worked out from the DNA. The sample lists 70,000 to 95,000 clones, around four fifths occurring once.

Sequencing was performed on peripheral blood. V gene TRBV6-6 combines with J gene TRBJ1-6; unclear D gene. The receptor was isolated from a woman aged 55-75 years with acute or convalescent COVID-19. This chain's CDR3 is CASSYVVNSPLHF. The CDR3 DNA reads TGTGCCAGCAGTTACGTCGTTAATTCACCCCTCCACTTT.